The source of this TCR beta chain is a study of T-cell reconstitution after alpha-beta-depleted transplantation in children. Study findings and constraints: Most T-cell counts and diversity one year after the transplant came from T cells that were newly produced. Some patients showed high day-60 TCRbeta diversity, which derived from surviving recipient T cells and thymic progenitors. Where alpha-beta T cells came from about two months after transplant was reportedly several hundred expanded graft clones.

Preparation of the TCRbeta library used unique molecular identifiers. One entry per CDR3 protein, called by TCRdb with MiXCR from the PCR reads. The repertoire holds about 90,000 distinct CDR3 sequences, with around a sixth as singletons. The CDR3 is made up of 14 amino acids. V lost 1 base to trimming and J lost 3 bases, with 9 bases between them. Germline CDR1 and CDR2: SGHRS and YFSETQ. This clonotype was recorded a few times. The antigen is not known. This receptor was obtained from a male patient aged 2 to 10 who had a stem cell transplant for acute lymphoblastic leukemia, so the T cells may come from the graft donor. This chain uses TRBV5-1 with TRBJ2-3; D is possibly TRBD1 (5 bases). The specimen was PBMCs, mostly from graft donor cells, collected 180 days after TCRalphabeta/CD19-depleted stem cell transplant. CDR3 residues: CASSLLGVTDTQYF. CDR3 coding DNA: TGCGCCAGCAGCTTGTTAGGGGTTACAGATACGCAGTATTTT.